Sequencing of this T cell receptor beta chain was carried out in a study of blood T cell repertoires in COVID-19. Study overall: From T cells, B-cell-depleted T cells, or PBMCs came the material, which was cDNA or gDNA.

The cohort comprised adults aged roughly 18 to 90 years residing in about two dozen US areas. Study processing details: Amplification of reference gene primers was used by the study to estimate nucleated cell counts. Measured with immunoSEQ multiplex PCR; TCRdb has only the in-frame clones, and not every one. V and J calls plus clone size are reproduced from that table; the DNA served to infer D and trimming. This table has some 430,000 clones, about 90% appearing once. The germline V gene encodes CDR1 SGHDN and CDR2 FVKESK. CDR3 length: 12 amino acids. The germline V and J ends were trimmed by 3 bases and 10 bases, with 12 bases remaining between them.

Sequenced sample: PBMCs or T cells enriched from blood (not recorded which). This sequence was found in a man between 18 and 35 years old who had recovered from COVID-19. The rearrangement joins TRBV14 to TRBJ1-1, with D perhaps matching TRBD1 (6 bases). CDR3 amino acids: CASSQPQGSAFF. In DNA form, the CDR3 reads TGTGCCAGCAGCCAGCCCCAGGGGTCAGCTTTCTTT.